This T cell receptor (beta chain) was captured in a study of cytomegalovirus exposure and HLA in healthy donors. General observations from the study: In the roughly 130 validation repertoires, a later analysis found that first-cohort TCR clusters tended to co-occur.

CDR1 MNHNY and CDR2 SVGAGI come from the germline V gene (reference sequence). The CDR3 has 15 residues. V trimming: 5 bases; J trimming: 4 bases; junction bases outside the gene matches: 5. On this clone: Its specificity is unknown.

Sequencing was performed with immunoSEQ multiplex PCR; in TCRdb, only in-frame clones are kept and a portion is missing. The sample carries roughly 130,000 clones, about 90% recorded once. Input material: PBMCs. V and J are TRBV6-6 and TRBJ2-3, with 11 positions matching TRBD2. This clonotype was obtained from a man in his thirties or forties in good health and CMV-seronegative. CDR3 sequence reads: CASSPGLAVSDTQYF. The CDR3 coding sequence is TGTGCCAGCAGTCCGGGACTAGCGGTATCAGATACGCAGTATTTT.